A selection of T cell receptor beta chains follows, all from one sample in a study of cytomegalovirus exposure and HLA in healthy donors. Data came from immunoSEQ multiplex PCR; TCRdb stores just in-frame clones and leaves some out. Found here are around 200,000 clones, 60% to 85% of them singletons; the top ten hold 1.6%. Sequencing was done on a sample of PBMCs. The receptors were gathered from a woman between 18 and 30 years old in good health and CMV-seronegative. The CDR3 runs from the conserved cysteine through the conserved F or W. D genes are given only for firm matches. Size is stated for part of the rows, as once, few or many counts, or as a class when the clone is expanded.

d_call j_call clone_size v_call cdr3_aa cdr3_nt
. TRBJ1-1 . TRBV28 CASTIGGVGTEAFF TGTGCCAGCACCATAGGGGGGGTGGGCACTGAAGCTTTCTTT
. TRBJ1-4 . TRBV18 CASSPPNHRGIGTEKLFF TGTGCCAGCTCACCACCGAATCACCGGGGGATAGGGACCGAAAAACTGTTTTTT
. TRBJ2-7 . TRBV25-1 CASSEQLRGEQYF TGTGCCAGCAGTGAACAACTACGGGGCGAGCAGTACTTC
TRBD2 TRBJ2-5 once TRBV19 CASSIAGVGETQYF TGTGCCAGTAGTATTGCGGGGGTTGGAGAGACCCAGTACTTC
. TRBJ2-1 . TRBV19 CASSTKSHEQFF TGTGCCAGTAGTACAAAAAGCCACGAGCAGTTCTTC
. TRBJ1-1 . TRBV7-2 CASSLEGIEAFF TGTGCCAGCAGCTTAGAGGGGATTGAAGCTTTCTTT
TRBD2 TRBJ2-3 . TRBV4-3 CASSQVHSGSESDTQYF TGCGCCAGCAGCCAAGTCCATAGCGGGAGCGAGTCAGATACGCAGTATTTT
. TRBJ1-4 . TRBV7-9 CSSSLRQGSPANEKLFF TGTTCCAGCAGCTTAAGACAAGGAAGCCCAGCTAATGAAAAACTGTTTTTT
TRBD2 TRBJ2-1 . TRBV28 CASSLPGTSGNNEQFF TGTGCCAGCAGTTTACCCGGGACTAGCGGGAACAATGAGCAGTTCTTC
TRBD1 TRBJ2-3 once TRBV18 CASSPPGQVGHTQYF TGTGCCAGCTCACCACCCGGACAGGTTGGTCATACGCAGTATTTT
. TRBJ1-1 few TRBV27 CASSLTPGHSTEAFF TGTGCCAGCAGTTTAACTCCGGGACACAGCACTGAAGCTTTCTTT
TRBD2 TRBJ2-1 . TRBV4-2 CASSPLGSGVTSEQFF TGTGCCAGCAGCCCTCTGGGTAGCGGGGTCACTTCTGAGCAGTTCTTC
. TRBJ1-5 . TRBV19 CASKGAAFNQPQHF TGTGCCAGTAAAGGGGCAGCCTTCAATCAGCCCCAGCATTTT
TRBD1 TRBJ1-1 . TRBV7-2 CASSLVQGAYTEAFF TGTGCCAGCAGCTTAGTTCAGGGGGCTTACACTGAAGCTTTCTTT
. TRBJ2-7 . TRBV28 CASRSSYEQYF TGTGCCAGCAGGAGCTCCTACGAGCAGTACTTC
. TRBJ2-6 . TRBV19 CASSLGISGANVLTF TGTGCCAGTAGCCTAGGAATCTCTGGGGCCAACGTCCTGACTTTC
TRBD1 TRBJ1-1 . TRBV19 CASRIRPETGLGEAFF TGTGCCAGTAGGATAAGACCGGAGACAGGGTTGGGTGAAGCTTTCTTT
TRBD1 TRBJ2-1 . TRBV6-1 CASRRGQGTYNEQFF TGTGCCAGCAGAAGAGGACAGGGGACATACAATGAGCAGTTCTTC
TRBD1 TRBJ2-7 . TRBV27 CASSFAGTGYEQYF TGTGCCAGCAGTTTCGCCGGGACAGGGTATGAGCAGTACTTC
. TRBJ2-2 . TRBV7-6 CASSVYLFTGELFF TGTGCCAGCAGCGTGTATCTCTTCACCGGGGAGCTGTTTTTT
. TRBJ2-7 . TRBV27 CASSLSAVGVGEQYF TGTGCCAGCAGTTTATCGGCGGTAGGGGTGGGCGAGCAGTACTTC
TRBD1 TRBJ2-4 once TRBV10-1 CASSEEQGAGAKNIQYF TGCGCCAGCAGTGAGGAACAGGGGGCAGGGGCCAAAAACATTCAGTACTTC
. TRBJ2-2 . TRBV21-1 CASSSGGSTGELFF TGTGCCAGCAGCTCTGGAGGATCAACCGGGGAGCTGTTTTTT